This TCR beta chain was captured in a study of STAT5B mutations in CD4+ large granular lymphocyte leukemia. Unmatched junction bases numbered 10, after V lost 3 bases and J lost 6 bases. The germline V gene has CDR1 KGHSH and CDR2 LQKENI. The CDR3 length is 15 residues. Worth noting for this clone: No antigen is known for it.

Study-level points and caveats: Compared with healthy controls (2/35), patient top clones favored TRBV06 (8/27). Patient CD4-sorted repertoires looked more clonal than healthy CD4+ repertoires, even without putative leukemic clones. No patients shared main leukemic clonotypes, though about 24% appeared at low frequency elsewhere.

Sequencing used immunoSEQ multiplex PCR; TCRdb keeps in-frame clones, though not all of them. The repertoire holds roughly 46,000 clones, with about four fifths as singletons. The source material was CD4+ T cells from blood buffy coats. This receptor was obtained from a human donor in good health. V is TRBV18 and J is TRBJ1-2; 7 positions match TRBD1. CDR3 coding DNA: TGTGCCAGCTCACCGACCCCCGGGACAGAAGATGGCTACACCTTC. It specifies CASSPTPGTEDGYTF.